The 16 T cell receptor beta chains below come from one sample, sequenced in a study of shared clonotypes between healthy human individuals. Here immunoSEQ multiplex PCR was the method, and the copy in TCRdb shows in-frame clones only, minus some. The sample has some 900,000 clones, 60% to 85% seen once. Sequencing was carried out using memory CD4+ T cells sorted from blood. Subset meaning: CD45RA-negative fraction. Every receptor here comes from a young man in good health.

The rearrangement links TRBV5-5 to TRBJ2-7, with no clear D. CDR3 length: 14 residues. The V gene lost 1 base and the J gene lost 0 bases, with 8 bases spanning the gap. The germline V gene has CDR1 SGHKS and CDR2 YYEKEE (reference sequence). As DNA, the CDR3 is TGTGCCAGCAGCTTGATCAGTACCTCCTACGAGCAGTACTTC. It yields the protein CASSLISTSYEQYF.

In this sample, this clone turned up a few times. In the same sample, other DNA sequences code for this CDR3. This rearrangement joins TRBV5-1 to TRBJ1-3; a possible D gene is TRBD1 (6 bases). Trimming took 0 bases from V and 0 from J, leaving 13 bases between them. Germline V gives CDR1 SGHRS, CDR2 YFSETQ. This CDR3 region has 17 residues. For the CDR3, the DNA is TGCGCCAGCAGCTTGGGGTCCCGGGACACCTCTGGAAACACCATATATTTT. As protein: CASSLGSRDTSGNTIYF.

The V gene is TRBV4-1, the J gene TRBJ1-2; the D gene is possibly TRBD1 (5 bases). V lost 0 bases and J 4 bases, leaving 15 bases between the germline ends. From germline, CDR1 is MGHRA and CDR2 YSYEKL. The CDR3 loop spans 16 amino acids. The CDR3 is CASSQEITGGSYGYTF. The CDR3 bases are TGCGCCAGCAGCCAAGAAATTACGGGGGGTAGCTATGGCTACACCTTC.

This clone showed up many times. Other DNA sequences from this sample encode an identical CDR3 as well. The chain's CDR3 is CSVSGGAPNEKLFF. CDR3 nucleotides: TGCAGCGTTTCCGGGGGAGCCCCGAATGAAAAACTGTTTTTT. The chain uses TRBV29-1 and TRBJ1-4, with a weak D call TRBD1 (5 bases). The ends were cut back, 5 bases at V and 5 bases at J, with 15 bases in the middle. This CDR3 has 14 amino acids. The germline V gene encodes CDR1 SQVTM and CDR2 ANQGSEA.

This chain joins TRBV10-3 and TRBJ1-3, with D possibly being TRBD1 (6 bases). Germline CDR1 is ENHRY and CDR2 is SYGVKD. Trimming pared 4 bases from V and 3 bases from J, leaving 22 bases between. The CDR3 is made up of 18 amino acids. CDR3 in amino acids: CAISGGAGRGKFGNTIYF. DNA of the CDR3: TGTGCCATCAGTGGCGGTGCGGGCAGGGGCAAGTTTGGAAACACCATATATTTT.

The J gene is TRBJ1-2, the V gene TRBV2, with D possibly being TRBD1 (5 bases). The CDR3 spans 13 residues. V was cut by 7 bases and J by 4 bases, with 13 bases left in between. Germline V gives CDR1 SNHLY, CDR2 FYNNEI. The CDR3 region is CASKPDGGYGYTF. The CDR3 DNA reads as TGTGCCAGCAAGCCGGACGGGGGCTATGGCTACACCTTC. Filled out from reference TRBV2 and TRBJ1-2, the complete variable domain reads EPEVTQTPSHQVTQMGQEVILRCVPISNHLYFYWYRQILGQKVEFLVSFYNNEISEKSEIFDDQFSVERPDGSNFTLKIRSTKLEDSAMYFCASKPDGGYGYTFGSGTRLTVV.

The chain couples TRBV30 to TRBJ2-3, with TRBD2 matching over 8 bases. The germline gives CDR1 GTSNPN, CDR2 SVGIG (reference sequence). Losses at the gene ends were 5 bases for V and 5 bases for J; bases not matched to a gene: 6. There are 13 residues in the CDR3. Written as DNA, the CDR3 is TGTGCCTGGGGGAGCGGGGGAGGAGATACGCAGTATTTT. Its translation: CAWGSGGGDTQYF.

V gene TRBV7-2 combines with J gene TRBJ2-1, with 10 bases identical to TRBD2. The CDR3 runs to 15 residues. The V gene's germline CDR1 is SGHTA and CDR2 FQGNSA. Trimming took 0 bases from V and 8 from J; bases not matched to a gene: 4. This chain's CDR3 is CASSLALAGVDEQFF. The CDR3 DNA reads TGTGCCAGCAGCTTAGCTCTAGCGGGAGTGGATGAGCAGTTCTTC.

The V and J genes are TRBV9 and TRBJ2-5; D is unresolved. Germline CDR1 SGDLS, CDR2 YYNGEE. The CDR3 is 16 amino acids. V lost 1 base and J lost 5, with 18 bases in between. The CDR3 sequence: CASSVSPGHRRETQYF. CDR3 in DNA: TGTGCCAGCAGCGTATCCCCTGGTCACAGACGGGAGACCCAGTACTTC.

Points on this clone: This sample includes further DNA sequences coding for the same CDR3. V usage is TRBV4-1 and J usage is TRBJ1-1, with D unclear. The germline CDR1 and CDR2 sequences are MGHRA and YSYEKL. The V and J ends lost 0 bases and 2 bases respectively, with 13 bases between them. The CDR3 covers 16 residues. The CDR3 DNA follows: TGCGCCAGCAGCCAAGATCGAAGTCTCCGCAACACTGAAGCTTTCTTT. This sequence encodes CASSQDRSLRNTEAFF.

This chain joins TRBV2 and TRBJ1-3, with D tentatively TRBD1 (5 bases). Trimming took off 4 bases at V and 3 bases at J, with 13 bases between the two ends. This CDR3 is 15 amino acids long. Germline loops: CDR1 SNHLY, CDR2 FYNNEI. The CDR3 loop reads CASSAGEAIGNTIYF. In nucleotides, the CDR3 is TGTGCCAGCAGTGCGGGGGAGGCAATTGGAAACACCATATATTTT.

The gene calls are TRBV6-1 and TRBJ2-7, with D perhaps TRBD1 or TRBD2 (5 bases each). Looked up from germline, CDR1 is MNHNS and CDR2 is SASEGT. The CDR3 totals 15 residues. The V end lost 4 bases, the J end lost 3 bases, and 16 bases lay between the germline ends. CDR3 region: CASSVGEGGFYEQYF. The CDR3 DNA reads as TGTGCCAGCAGTGTGGGGGAAGGCGGATTCTACGAGCAGTACTTC.

With respect to this clone: This CDR3 is also generated by other DNA sequences in the sample. The chain is built from TRBV5-5 and TRBJ1-5; TRBD1 matches at 9 bases. CDR1 and CDR2 (germline): SGHKS, YYEKEE (reference sequence). V shed 4 bases and J 0 bases; nucleotides not matched to a gene: 2. The CDR3 totals 15 residues. The CDR3 spells CASSRTGDSNQPQHF. CDR3 coding DNA: TGTGCCAGCAGCCGGACAGGGGATAGCAATCAGCCCCAGCATTTT.

This clone was detected a few times. The chain uses TRBV2 and TRBJ2-2; either TRBD1 or TRBD2 may fit D (5 bases each). The CDR3 is made up of 15 amino acids. V lost 5 bases to trimming and J lost 8 bases, with 18 bases between them. The germline gives CDR1 SNHLY, CDR2 FYNNEI. In DNA, the CDR3 is TGTGCCAGCAGTCAGGCCGGGACCCCAGGGGGGGAGCTGTTTTTT. Amino acid sequence: CASSQAGTPGGELFF.

The chain recombines TRBV10-3 with TRBJ2-3; 9 bases match TRBD1. The CDR3 consists of 15 residues. The germline V gene has CDR1 ENHRY and CDR2 SYGVKD. With 2 bases clipped from V and 3 bases from J, the junction kept 3 bases outside the gene matches. CDR3 sequence: CAISEVGTGTDTQYF. The CDR3 DNA reads TGTGCCATCAGTGAGGTCGGGACAGGGACAGATACGCAGTATTTT.

CDR3 sequence reads: CASSYGTSGYNEQFF. CDR3 bases: TGTGCCAGCAGTTACGGGACTAGCGGTTACAATGAGCAGTTCTTC. The chain joins TRBV6-5 to TRBJ2-1; 11 positions match TRBD2. This CDR3 contains 15 residues. With 2 bases clipped from V and 4 bases from J, the junction kept 1 base outside the gene matches. Germline values: CDR1 MNHEY, CDR2 SVGAGI.